The 5 T cell receptor beta chains in this list originate from one sample, sequenced in a study of metastatic and nonmetastatic thyroid tumors (dated by TCRdb to about 2020). Library generation was performed with PCR. TCRdb lists the instrument as Illumina HiSeq 4000. TCRdb passed the public sequencing reads through fastp at Q25 and MiXCR, retaining productive beta sequences. The sample includes about 50,000 clones, with 20% observed a single time. Clones ranked in the top ten supply roughly 3.7% of the sample. No treatment had been received by any patient before thyroid surgery. Sequenced sample: blood. These receptors came from a female donor with papillary thyroid cancer or a benign thyroid nodule (not recorded which). Some clones in this sample may be carry-over from other donors' samples.

This clone was detected many times. The chain recombines TRBV2 with TRBJ2-7, with 9 bases that match TRBD2. CDR1 is SNHLY and CDR2 is FYNNEI in the germline V gene. The CDR3 has 14 residues. With 6 bases clipped from V and 0 bases from J, the junction kept 3 bases outside the gene matches. The CDR3 region has the DNA TGTGCCAGCAGGGTGACTAGCGGCTCCTACGAGCAGTACTTC. Amino acids: CASRVTSGSYEQYF.

In regard to this clone: A much larger clone sits a single nucleotide away, making a read error possible. The chain employs TRBV7-7 and TRBJ2-5; D tentatively reads TRBD1 or TRBD2 (6 bases each). The CDR3 totals 13 residues. Germline V gene lookup returns CDR1 SSHAT and CDR2 FNYEAQ (reference sequence). CDR3 bases: TGTGCTAGCATCTTAGGGGGGCAAGAGACCCAGTACTTC. Translating it yields CASILGGQETQYF. The full variable domain, in which reference TRBV7-7 and TRBJ2-5 provide the parts outside the CDR3, is GAGVSQSPRYKVTKRGQDVTLRCDPISSHATLYWYQQALGQGPEFLTYFNYEAQPDKSGLPSDRFSAERPEGSISTLTIQRTEQRDSAMYRCASILGGQETQYFGPGTRLLVL.

At least ten counts were recorded for this clone. The chain is built from TRBV12-3 or TRBV12-4 and TRBJ2-4; D call uncertain. The CDR3 covers 12 residues. Trimming took 3 bases from V and 8 from J, leaving 8 bases between them. Here the CDR3 DNA reads TGTGCCAGCAGTTTGAACAGCTACATTCAGTACTTC. Residues: CASSLNSYIQYF.

Ten or more counts support this clone. The chain recombines TRBV28 with TRBJ2-4; D assignment may be TRBD1 or TRBD2 (6 bases each). V was pared by 7 bases and J by 0 bases, with 19 bases between. The CDR3 covers 17 residues. Germline V gene sequence: CDR1 MDHEN, CDR2 SYDVKM. In DNA, the CDR3 is TGTGCCAGCACCGCACCCCTTGGGGGGCGAGCCAAAAACATTCAGTACTTC. Translating it yields CASTAPLGGRAKNIQYF.

This clone showed up just a few times. J is TRBJ2-1 and V is TRBV6-1; D is tentatively TRBD1 or TRBD2 (7 bases each). CDR3 length: 14 amino acids. The germline V and J ends were trimmed by 7 bases and 13 bases, with 23 bases remaining between them. Germline CDR1 reads MNHNS; CDR2 reads SASEGT. The CDR3 DNA sequence: TGTGCCAGCATTGAGGGGGCTAGCGGTCTTCTTCAGTTCTTC. It codes for CASIEGASGLLQFF.